Below are 18 T cell receptor beta chains sequenced from a single sample in a study of cytomegalovirus exposure and HLA in healthy donors. Libraries were prepared by immunoSEQ multiplex PCR; TCRdb keeps only in-frame clonotypes and omits some of them. The table lists 130,000 to 150,000 clones, roughly nine tenths of them singletons. Source material: PBMCs. These receptors originate from a woman younger than 35 in good health and CMV-seropositive.

The chain employs TRBV5-8 and TRBJ2-1; 8 positions match TRBD2. The CDR3 runs 18 residues. Germline-derived CDR1 and CDR2 are SGHTS and YDEGEE. The V segment lost 1 base and the J segment 4 bases; nucleotides outside the gene matches: 13. CDR3 DNA: TGTGCCAGCAGCTTGCCCCTGCACAAGCTAGCGGGTTACAATGAGCAGTTCTTC. It translates to CASSLPLHKLAGYNEQFF.

This chain joins TRBV29-1 and TRBJ1-5; 9 nucleotides agree with TRBD1. The CDR3 contains 12 residues. With 5 bases clipped from V and 9 bases from J, the junction kept 5 bases outside the gene matches. Germline V gene data show CDR1 as SQVTM and CDR2 as ANQGSEA. For the CDR3, the DNA is TGCAGCGTTCAACAGGGGGCAGGGCCCCAGCATTTT. This translates into CSVQQGAGPQHF.

The V call is TRBV7-2, the J call TRBJ1-1; 8 nucleotides agree with TRBD1. CDR1 is SGHTA, CDR2 FQGNSA, per germline. With 3 bases clipped from V and 4 bases from J, the junction kept 4 bases outside the gene matches. The CDR3 is made up of 14 amino acids. Written as DNA, the CDR3 is TGTGCCAGCAGCTTTCAGGGGGCGAGCACTGAAGCTTTCTTT. Translation: CASSFQGASTEAFF. Supplemented by reference TRBV7-2 and TRBJ1-1, the full variable domain reads GAGVSQSPSNKVTEKGKDVELRCDPISGHTALYWYRQSLGQGLEFLIYFQGNSAPDKSGLPSDRFSAERTGGSVSTLTIQRTQQEDSAVYLCASSFQGASTEAFFGQGTRLTVV.

V usage is TRBV4-2 and J usage is TRBJ2-3, with D unclear. This CDR3 has 17 amino acids. V was trimmed by 1 base and J by 2 bases, leaving 16 bases between them. Germline CDR1 LGHNA, CDR2 YNFKEQ. The CDR3: CASSQGRAPIYTDTQYF. The DNA of the CDR3 is TGTGCCAGCAGCCAAGGGAGAGCTCCTATATACACAGATACGCAGTATTTT.

The V gene is TRBV2, the J gene TRBJ2-2; tentative D call: TRBD2 (6 bases). The CDR3 loop spans 14 amino acids. Germline loops: CDR1 SNHLY, CDR2 FYNNEI. Trimming shortened V by 7 bases and J by 0 bases, and 9 bases separated the two germline ends. CDR3 in DNA: TGTGCCAGCAAGCGCGGGACGAACACCGGGGAGCTGTTTTTT. Amino acids: CASKRGTNTGELFF.

J is TRBJ2-5 and V is TRBV6-6, with unresolved D. V was trimmed by 2 bases and J by 5 bases, leaving 9 bases between them. Germline V gene data show CDR1 as MNHNY and CDR2 as SVGAGI (reference sequence). There are 13 residues in the CDR3. CDR3 sequence: CASSYVAVETQYF. DNA of the CDR3: TGTGCCAGCAGTTACGTGGCAGTGGAGACCCAGTACTTC.

The V and J genes are TRBV4-3 and TRBJ1-5, with 9 bases matching TRBD1. The CDR3 extends over 18 amino acids. Germline V gene sequence: CDR1 LGHNA, CDR2 YSLEER. Germline trimming cut 2 bases from V and 7 bases from J; bases unmatched to any gene: 15. CDR3 coding DNA: TGCGCCAGCAGCCAACTTCCGCCGGGACAGGGAAGTAGGCAGCCCCAGCATTTT. Amino acids: CASSQLPPGQGSRQPQHF.

J is TRBJ2-6 and V is TRBV6-1; D is possibly TRBD1 (6 bases). V was cut by 6 bases and J by 3 bases, with 12 bases left in between. CDR3 length: 15 residues. CDR1 is MNHNS and CDR2 is SASEGT in the germline V gene. Here the CDR3 reads CASRATGYGANVLTF. DNA for the CDR3: TGTGCCAGCAGAGCGACAGGTTATGGGGCCAACGTCCTGACTTTC.

This chain joins TRBV5-1 and TRBJ2-5, with 7 bases matching TRBD1. Germline lookup yields CDR1 SGHRS and CDR2 YFSETQ. With 1 base clipped from V and 5 bases from J, the junction kept 8 bases outside the gene matches. The length of the CDR3 is 15 residues. The CDR3 here is CASSLSTGVVETQYF. The CDR3 nucleotides read TGCGCCAGCAGCTTGTCCACAGGGGTAGTTGAGACCCAGTACTTC.

The gene calls are TRBV5-4 and TRBJ1-4; 11 nucleotides align to TRBD1. Germline V CDR1 and CDR2: SGHNT, YYREEE (reference sequence). The CDR3 contains 16 residues. With 5 bases clipped from V and 8 bases from J, the junction kept 11 bases outside the gene matches. In nucleotides, the CDR3 is TGTGCCAGCAGTTCTACTCCGGGACAGGGGGGCGAAAAACTGTTTTTT. Translation: CASSSTPGQGGEKLFF. Complete variable domain (other parts from reference TRBV5-4 and TRBJ1-4): ETGVTQSPTHLIKTRGQQVTLRCSSQSGHNTVSWYQQALGQGPQFIFQYYREEENGRGNFPPRFSGLQFPNYSSELNVNALELDDSALYLCASSSTPGQGGEKLFFGSGTQLSVL.

The chain combines TRBV2 with TRBJ2-2; tentative D call: TRBD1 (6 bases). Between the trimmed V and J ends, which lost 6 bases and 4 bases, there was a span of 12 bases. The CDR3 extends over 14 amino acids. Germline loops: CDR1 SNHLY, CDR2 FYNNEI. The CDR3 sequence: CASRWDTSTGELFF. In nucleotides, the CDR3 is TGTGCCAGCAGGTGGGACACCTCCACCGGGGAGCTGTTTTTT.

This chain connects TRBV15 to TRBJ1-2; D remains ambiguous. V was pared by 0 bases and J by 8 bases, with 16 bases between. The CDR3 length is 15 residues. The V gene's germline CDR1 is LNHNV and CDR2 YYDKDF (reference sequence). The CDR3 sequence: CATSRDPDASGGYTF. The CDR3 DNA sequence: TGTGCCACCAGCAGAGATCCGGACGCCTCGGGGGGCTACACCTTC.

The chain has TRBV12-5 and TRBJ2-7, with unresolved D. Germline values: CDR1 LGHNT, CDR2 FRNRAP. Trimming removed 2 bases from V and 1 base from J, with 18 bases in between. The CDR3 extends over 17 amino acids. The CDR3 loop reads CASGLRLEPPLSYEQYF. The CDR3 nucleotides are TGTGCTAGTGGTTTGCGGCTAGAGCCCCCCCTTTCCTACGAGCAGTACTTC. Supplemented by reference TRBV12-5 and TRBJ2-7, the full variable domain reads DARVTQTPRHKVTEMGQEVTMRCQPILGHNTVFWYRQTMMQGLELLAYFRNRAPLDDSGMPKDRFSAEMPDATLATLKIQPSEPRDSAVYFCASGLRLEPPLSYEQYFGPGTRLTVT.

This clone has only a few counts. The rearrangement joins TRBV7-6 to TRBJ2-3; 8 bases map to TRBD1. The CDR3 runs 17 residues. Germline values: CDR1 SGHVS, CDR2 FNYEAQ. J gave up 2 bases and V 1 base, and 8 bases lay outside the gene matches. The CDR3 sequence: CASSLDDRGMDTDTQYF. CDR3 DNA: TGTGCCAGCAGCTTAGATGACAGGGGTATGGACACAGATACGCAGTATTTT. The variable domain in full, with the rest retrieved from reference TRBV7-6 and TRBJ2-3, is GAGVSQSPRYKVTKRGQDVALRCDPISGHVSLYWYRQALGQGPEFLTYFNYEAQQDKSGLPNDRFSAERPEGSISTLTIQRTEQRDSAMYRCASSLDDRGMDTDTQYFGPGTRLTVL.

This chain joins TRBV28 and TRBJ2-5, with a weak D call TRBD1 (6 bases). Germline values: CDR1 MDHEN, CDR2 SYDVKM. The germline V and J ends were trimmed by 5 bases and 0 bases, with 13 bases remaining between them. The length of the CDR3 is 15 residues. The CDR3 nucleotides are TGTGCCAGCAGTCCCGTGGACAGTTACCAAGAGACCCAGTACTTC. This gives the protein CASSPVDSYQETQYF.

V usage is TRBV4-3 and J usage is TRBJ1-1; a possible D gene is TRBD1 (6 bases). Trimming cost V 0 bases and J 3 bases, with 17 bases left between them. Germline loops: CDR1 LGHNA, CDR2 YSLEER. This CDR3 has 17 residues. The CDR3 loop reads CASSQEGGWGRDTEAFF. CDR3 coding DNA: TGCGCCAGCAGCCAAGAAGGGGGTTGGGGGAGGGACACTGAAGCTTTCTTT.

This chain joins TRBV20-1 and TRBJ2-1; no definite D call. V was shortened by 6 bases and J by 7 bases, with 7 bases between the two germline ends. Germline loops: CDR1 DFQATT, CDR2 SNEGSKA (reference sequence). There are 10 residues in the CDR3. The CDR3 DNA reads TGCAGTGCCCTGTTTAATGAGCAGTTCTTC. This sequence encodes CSALFNEQFF.

This clone was recorded only once. The rearrangement joins TRBV27 to TRBJ2-7; D may be TRBD1 (6 bases). V lost 2 bases, J lost 3 bases, and 8 bases lay in between. This CDR3 region has 13 residues. In germline, CDR1 is MNHEY, CDR2 SMNVEV (reference sequence). CDR3 sequence: CASSLEGGYEQYF. The CDR3 nucleotides read TGTGCCAGCAGTTTAGAAGGGGGCTACGAGCAGTACTTC.